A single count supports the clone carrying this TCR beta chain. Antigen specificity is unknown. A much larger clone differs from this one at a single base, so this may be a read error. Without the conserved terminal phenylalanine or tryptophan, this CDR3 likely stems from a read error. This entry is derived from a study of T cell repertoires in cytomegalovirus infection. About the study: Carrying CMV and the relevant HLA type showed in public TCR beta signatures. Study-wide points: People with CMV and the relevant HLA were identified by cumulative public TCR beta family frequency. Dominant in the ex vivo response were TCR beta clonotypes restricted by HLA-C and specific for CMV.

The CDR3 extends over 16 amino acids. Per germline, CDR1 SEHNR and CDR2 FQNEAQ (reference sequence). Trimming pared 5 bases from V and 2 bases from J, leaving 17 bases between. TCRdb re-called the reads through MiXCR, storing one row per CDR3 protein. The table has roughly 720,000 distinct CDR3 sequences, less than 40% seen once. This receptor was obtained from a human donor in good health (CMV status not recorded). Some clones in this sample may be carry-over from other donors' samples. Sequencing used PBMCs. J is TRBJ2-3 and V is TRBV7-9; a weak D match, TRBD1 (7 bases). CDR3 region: CASSHDREVDTDTQYL. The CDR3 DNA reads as TGTGCCAGCAGCCACGACAGGGAGGTCGACACAGATACGCAGTATCTT.